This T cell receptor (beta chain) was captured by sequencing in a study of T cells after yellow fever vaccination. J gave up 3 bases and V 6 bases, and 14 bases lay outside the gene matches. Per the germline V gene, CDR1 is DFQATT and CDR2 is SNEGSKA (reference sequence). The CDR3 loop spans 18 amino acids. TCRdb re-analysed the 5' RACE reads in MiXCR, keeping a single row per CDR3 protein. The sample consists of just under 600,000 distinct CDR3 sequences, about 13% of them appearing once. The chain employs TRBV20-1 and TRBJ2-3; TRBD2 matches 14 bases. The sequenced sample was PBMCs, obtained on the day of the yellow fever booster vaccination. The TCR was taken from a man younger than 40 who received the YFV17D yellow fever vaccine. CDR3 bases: TGCAGTGCCACGGGACTAGCGGGAGTCGAGTTCGGGACAGATACGCAGTATTTT. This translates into CSATGLAGVEFGTDTQYF.